Below are 19 T cell receptor beta chains sequenced from a single sample in a study of technical replicates of blood from a few donors. Sequencing used immunoSEQ multiplex PCR; TCRdb keeps in-frame clones, though not all of them. The data contain some 99,000 clones, 95% of them singletons. The sequencing input was T cells isolated from PBMCs. The receptors come from a human donor in good health.

This clone appeared once. The chain is built from TRBV30 and TRBJ1-2; a possible D gene is TRBD1 (5 bases). Deletions cut 2 bases from V and 7 bases from J, with 17 bases between. CDR3 size: 14 residues. Germline V CDR1 and CDR2: GTSNPN, SVGIG (reference sequence). The CDR3: CAWSRGKGEVGYTF. The CDR3 bases are TGTGCCTGGAGTAGGGGTAAAGGGGAAGTTGGCTACACCTTC.

V gene TRBV5-1 combines with J gene TRBJ2-5, with D possibly TRBD2 on 6 matching bases. The ends were cut back, 4 bases at V and 5 bases at J, with 18 bases in the middle. Germline CDR1 is SGHRS and CDR2 is YFSETQ. The CDR3 runs to 15 residues. This CDR3 reads CASSTWTTGGETQYF. CDR3 in DNA: TGCGCCAGCAGCACCTGGACTACGGGCGGGGAGACCCAGTACTTC.

V and J are TRBV7-9 and TRBJ1-2; 9 bases match TRBD1. The germline gives CDR1 SEHNR, CDR2 FQNEAQ (reference sequence). The V segment lost 2 bases and the J segment 0 bases; nucleotides outside the gene matches: 4. The CDR3 sequence is 16 residues long. The CDR3 DNA is TGTGCCAGCAGCTTACAGGGACAGGGAGCTAACTATGGCTACACCTTC. Translating it yields CASSLQGQGANYGYTF.

The chain links TRBV5-1 to TRBJ2-1, with TRBD2 identical over 7 bases. This CDR3 is 14 amino acids long. The ends lost 2 bases at V and 5 bases at J; junction bases unmatched: 4. Germline lookup yields CDR1 SGHRS and CDR2 YFSETQ. The CDR3 sequence is CASSFRGGDNEQFF. CDR3 DNA: TGCGCCAGCAGCTTTCGTGGGGGGGACAATGAGCAGTTCTTC.

The chain combines TRBV5-1 with TRBJ2-2; 12 nucleotides align to TRBD2. The length of the CDR3 is 20 residues. Germline CDR1 is SGHRS and CDR2 is YFSETQ. J was trimmed by 3 bases and V by 1 base; bases with no gene match: 13. DNA for the CDR3: TGCGCCAGCAGCTTGATGGGCGGACTAGCGGGACGTGACCACACCGGGGAGCTGTTTTTT. Translating gives CASSLMGGLAGRDHTGELFF.

V gene TRBV5-6 combines with J gene TRBJ2-1; D perhaps matches TRBD2 (7 bases). Germline CDR1 SGHDT, CDR2 YYEEEE. With 0 bases removed from V and 12 bases from J, the gap between germline ends came to 19 bases. The CDR3 length is 15 residues. In nucleotides, the CDR3 is TGTGCCAGCAGCTTGGTGTCGGGGGGCCGGTCCGTGCAGTTCTTC. It encodes CASSLVSGGRSVQFF.

This clone was recorded a few times. This chain joins TRBV10-2 and TRBJ1-1; unclear D gene. The CDR3 extends over 14 amino acids. V lost 4 bases and J lost 4, with 13 bases in between. Germline V gene data show CDR1 as WSHSY and CDR2 as SAAADI. The CDR3 spells CASSALPIFTEAFF. The CDR3 bases are TGCGCCAGCAGTGCACTTCCAATTTTCACTGAAGCTTTCTTT.

The J gene is TRBJ2-3, the V gene TRBV5-1, with 7 bases lining up with TRBD2. Looked up from germline, CDR1 is SGHRS and CDR2 is YFSETQ. The ends lost 0 bases at V and 3 bases at J; junction bases unmatched: 4. The CDR3 totals 15 residues. The CDR3: CASSLAGGDTDTQYF. The CDR3 DNA reads TGCGCCAGCAGCTTGGCGGGGGGAGATACAGATACGCAGTATTTT.

This chain joins TRBV10-1 and TRBJ2-5; D is undetermined. The CDR3 totals 14 residues. CDR1 is WNHNN and CDR2 is SYGVQD in the germline V gene (reference sequence). The germline V and J ends were trimmed by 0 bases and 2 bases, with 7 bases remaining between them. Here the CDR3 reads CASSESAGQETQYF. CDR3 sequence (DNA): TGCGCCAGCAGTGAGTCCGCAGGACAAGAGACCCAGTACTTC.

The chain combines TRBV6-1 with TRBJ2-7, with D possibly being TRBD1 (6 bases). This CDR3 is 14 amino acids long. Germline CDR1 reads MNHNS; CDR2 reads SASEGT. V gave up 4 bases and J gave up 4 bases, with 14 bases separating them. CDR3 region: CASSVLTGVYEQYF. The CDR3 coding sequence is TGTGCCAGCAGTGTCTTGACAGGAGTTTACGAGCAGTACTTC.

As for this clone: One end of the junction does not line up with germline, which may come from a read error. This rearrangement joins TRBV5-6 to TRBJ1-1; no reliable D call. Germline V lookup: CDR1 SGHDT, CDR2 YYEEEE. The CDR3 loop spans 15 amino acids. CDR3 in DNA: TGTGCCAGCAGCTCCTTTAGTTCTCCGAACCCTGAAGCTTTCTTT. Its protein is CASSSFSSPNPEAFF.

This clone came up once. V and J are TRBV5-1 and TRBJ2-1; possibly TRBD1 for D (5 bases). V lost 0 bases and J 4 bases, leaving 8 bases between the germline ends. Per germline, CDR1 SGHRS and CDR2 YFSETQ. The CDR3 runs 14 residues. CDR3 residues: CASSLDRRYNEQFF. In nucleotides, the CDR3 is TGCGCCAGCAGCTTGGACAGGAGATACAATGAGCAGTTCTTC.

As regards this clone: One end of the junction fails to match germline, which may point to a read error. The V call is TRBV2, the J call TRBJ1-5, with TRBD1 as a possible D gene (5 bases). The length of the CDR3 is 14 residues. Germline loops: CDR1 SNHLY, CDR2 FYNNEI. The CDR3 protein is CVSRRQPSNQPQHF. DNA for the CDR3: TGTGTCAGCAGACGACAGCCGAGCAATCAGCCCCAGCATTTT. The whole variable domain, remainder taken from reference TRBV2 and TRBJ1-5, is EPEVTQTPSHQVTQMGQEVILRCVPISNHLYFYWYRQILGQKVEFLVSFYNNEISEKSEIFDDQFSVERPDGSNFTLKIRSTKLEDSAMYFCVSRRQPSNQPQHFGDGTRLSIL.

The chain employs TRBV7-9 and TRBJ1-1; D is uncertain. This CDR3 spans 15 amino acids. V was cut by 4 bases and J by 1 base, with 13 bases left in between. CDR1 SEHNR and CDR2 FQNEAQ come from the germline V gene (reference sequence). This chain's CDR3 is CASSSPDLSNTEAFF. In DNA form, the CDR3 reads TGTGCCAGCAGCTCCCCTGACTTGTCGAACACTGAAGCTTTCTTT.

The CDR3 sequence: CASSLGAINPYEQYF. CDR3 DNA: TGCGCCAGCAGCTTGGGTGCGATCAACCCCTACGAGCAGTACTTC. The chain uses TRBV5-1 and TRBJ2-7, with unresolved D. Germline loops: CDR1 SGHRS, CDR2 YFSETQ. V shed 0 bases and J shed 2 bases, with 12 bases lying between them. This CDR3 has 15 amino acids.

The rearrangement links TRBV6-1 to TRBJ2-2; a possible D gene is TRBD2 (6 bases). Germline loops: CDR1 MNHNS, CDR2 SASEGT. Trimming stripped 5 bases from V and 0 bases from J, with 10 bases between. There are 15 residues in the CDR3. The CDR3 bases are TGTGCCAGCAGTCTTAGCGGAGCGAACACCGGGGAGCTGTTTTTT. It specifies CASSLSGANTGELFF.

V is TRBV7-8 and J is TRBJ2-7; D is ambiguous. This CDR3 contains 14 residues. V was pared by 1 base and J by 5 bases, with 12 bases between. The germline V gene has CDR1 SGHVS and CDR2 FQNEAQ. The CDR3 loop is CASSLVSSLNEQYF. The CDR3 DNA reads TGTGCCAGCAGCTTAGTTTCTTCACTCAACGAGCAGTACTTC.

The chain is built from TRBV6-1 and TRBJ2-3; TRBD1 is a possible D gene (6 bases). V was trimmed by 4 bases and J by 3 bases, leaving 11 bases between them. This CDR3 is 14 amino acids long. Germline loops: CDR1 MNHNS, CDR2 SASEGT. The CDR3 loop reads CASSGRTDTDTQYF. In DNA, the CDR3 is TGTGCCAGCAGTGGAAGGACAGATACAGATACGCAGTATTTT.

The chain carries TRBV6-1 and TRBJ2-5; possibly TRBD1 for D (6 bases). The J call may not be correct, given that the DNA end is closer to TRBJ2-7. The CDR3 contains 15 residues. Per germline, CDR1 MNHNS and CDR2 SASEGT. The CDR3 DNA is TGTGCCAGCAGCCGTTATAACAGGGATGGTGACGAGCAGTACTTC. It translates to CASSRYNRDGDEQYF.